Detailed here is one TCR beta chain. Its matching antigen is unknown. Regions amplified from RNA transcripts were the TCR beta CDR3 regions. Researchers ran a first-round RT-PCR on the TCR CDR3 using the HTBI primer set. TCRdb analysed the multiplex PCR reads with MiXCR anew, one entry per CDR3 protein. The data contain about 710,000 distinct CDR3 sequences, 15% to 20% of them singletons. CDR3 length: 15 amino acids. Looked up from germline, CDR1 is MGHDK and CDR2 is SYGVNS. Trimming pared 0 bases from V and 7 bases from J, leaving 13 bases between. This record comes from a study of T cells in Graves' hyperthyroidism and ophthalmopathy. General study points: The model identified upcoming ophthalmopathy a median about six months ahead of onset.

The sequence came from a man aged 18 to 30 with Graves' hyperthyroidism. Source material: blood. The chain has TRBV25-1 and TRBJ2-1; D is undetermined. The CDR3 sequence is CASSEYRAPENEQFF. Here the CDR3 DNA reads TGTGCCAGCAGTGAATATAGGGCCCCGGAAAATGAGCAGTTCTTC.